The source of this T cell receptor beta chain is a study of cytomegalovirus exposure and HLA in healthy donors. General observations from the study: Researchers reportedly found TCR beta sequences accurately predicted most subjects' HLA-A and HLA-B alleles. The productive fraction for most TCR beta V segments was about 87% or about 30% in an earlier analysis. A few CMV-associated chains were confirmed in vitro to be specific for CMV antigens. Per a later analysis, approximately 16,000 TCR beta sequences showed association with HLA alleles at 0.05 false discovery rate.

The PCR made use of 60 Vbeta and 13 Jbeta primers. The repertoire was sequenced with immunoSEQ multiplex PCR; TCRdb's copy has only in-frame clones and lacks some. The sample lists approximately 160,000 clones; about 65% were seen once. Details on this clone: Antigen: not known.

V lost 4 bases, J lost 4 bases, and 16 bases lay in between. This CDR3 has 15 residues. CDR1 and CDR2 from the germline V gene are LNHDA and SQIVND (reference sequence). The genes are TRBV19 and TRBJ1-1; the D gene is possibly TRBD1 (5 bases). The receptor comes from a woman between 18 and 30 years old in good health and CMV-seropositive. The sample taken for sequencing was PBMCs. The CDR3 is CASSRTGERSTEAFF. The CDR3 DNA follows: TGTGCCAGTAGTAGAACGGGGGAACGGAGCACTGAAGCTTTCTTT.